The sequence of this TCR beta chain was determined in a study of T cell clonality in common variable immunodeficiency. Study conclusions and caveats: CVID patient heterogeneity limited repertoire-clinical complication correlations. In common variable immunodeficiency, TCR beta chains reportedly carried fewer deletions and N-nucleotide insertions.

Germline V CDR1 and CDR2: SQVTM, ANQGSEA. The CDR3 runs to 13 residues. Between the trimmed V and J ends, which lost 4 bases and 3 bases, there was a span of 12 bases. This clone was recorded at least ten times. Its antigen is unidentified. The CDR3 end lies 3 residues beyond the end of the read and is filled in from the germline J gene. Only in-frame clones appear in the TCRdb table, and some are missing; sequencing was by immunoSEQ multiplex PCR. Listed for the sample are about 34,000 clones, none seen a single time. Sequencing was done on a sample of peripheral blood mononuclear cells. This receptor was obtained from a person between 18 and 70 years old in good health. The gene calls are TRBV29-1 and TRBJ1-2; D might be TRBD1 (6 bases). The CDR3 bases that were read are TGCAGCGTTGCGGAGGACAGCTACTATGGC. Translating it yields CSVAEDSYYG. The whole CDR3 sequence is CSVAEDSYYGYTF.